This T cell receptor (beta chain) was recorded in a study of shared clonotypes between healthy human individuals (TCRdb year 2020). Concerning the study at large: The cohort included a few men and a couple of women between 18 and 49 years of age. Leukapheresis yielded between about 0.9 and 10 billion PBMCs per donor. For each donor, CD4 naive and CD4 memory were each run on three plates, CD8 naive on two plates, and CD8 memory on one plate. Blood TCR repertoires of about five healthy adults were deeply sequenced to estimate repertoire size and the extent of clonotype sharing between individuals. To increase sequencing depth and limit assay-specific biases, different laboratories used diverse techniques to prepare libraries and sequence TCR repertoires.

V is pared back by 4 bases and J by 0 bases, with 12 bases lying between the germline termini. From cysteine to phenylalanine, the CDR3 is 16 amino acids long. Only CDR3 DNA remains: 48 bases, in frame from the first base. In the germline V gene, CDR1 corresponds to SNHLY and CDR2 to FYNNEI. Comment on this clone: The antigen it recognizes is unknown. The record has no base qualities; no much larger clone is one base away.

TCR CDR3 regions were amplified from genomic DNA by multiplex PCR using the deep immunoSEQ assay. Extracted genomic DNA from each cell subset was distributed evenly across all wells of several immunoSEQ 96-well plates, and each plate was treated as a replicate. Each replicate PCR for sorted subsets received roughly 0.2 ug genomic DNA, equal to tens of thousands of T cell genomes. Purified libraries were quantified with a Qubit 3.0 fluorometer, sized on a Bioanalyzer 2100, and re-quantified with the KAPA Library Quantification kit. A separate single-read 150-cycle Illumina NextSeq 550 flow cell was used to sequence each immunoSEQ 96-well plate. In the paper's pipeline: Because the immunoSEQ output included only junctional sequences and no quality scores, the filtering could not be the same as the filtering used for full-length reads. Sequences were annotated with PyIR, a Python wrapper for IgBLAST v1.9, using IMGT germline references to assign V/J genes and CDR3. Reads with weak V/J assignments (E-value above 1e-6), missing CDR3, stop codons, out-of-frame junctions, or ambiguous translated residues were removed. V3J clonotypes were defined as sequences sharing an identical inferred V gene, J gene, and CDR3 amino acid sequence. Percentage overlap between repertoires was computed as shared unique clonotypes divided by the size of the smaller repertoire. Repertoire richness was assessed with RTK rarefaction, the Chao1 estimator, and Recon v2.1 estimates of unobserved clonotypes. OLGA was used to compute generation probabilities for all TCRbeta clonotypes that the gDNA method yielded from a handful of donors. The clones in this table, taken by TCRdb from immuneACCESS, are in-frame only. Not every clone is retained; where verified, under half of the shortfall comes from an unresolved V gene, and the cause of the rest is unknown. D and trimming come from the DNA, and the V and J calls and clone size come from that table. The table for this sample lists roughly 1,600,000 clones; approximately 98.5% of them were counted only once. The leading ten clones occupy roughly 0.36% of the sample.

The paper's findings and limits, for the study overall: Sampling was restricted to blood, and TCR repertoires in tissue are likely to differ from TCR repertoires in blood. Naive subsets generally had larger estimated clonotype richness than memory subsets did. Even with the large sequencing depth, rarefaction of the sorted-subset datasets indicated that sequencing was incomplete. Compared with non-shared clonotypes, the clonotypes found in all four sorted-subset donors had higher generation probabilities. When several donors were compared, the shared fraction of clonotypes was 5% to 6.5% for naive CD4, roughly 3.3% for naive CD8, more than 2% for memory CD4, and approximately 0.4% for memory CD8. Based on pairwise subsampling, the degree of clonotype sharing among donors was expected to be affected by sequencing depth. Because the study included a small number of donors, the genetic and exposure-history diversity represented was limited.

The donors were healthy, HIV-negative adults who had no recently reported acute infections or vaccinations. Every donor was a Caucasian adult living in Nashville, Tennessee, USA. CD4+ T cells were enriched by magnetic negative selection; naive cells were then positively selected on CD45RA, and the negative fraction formed the memory subset. After blood collection by leukapheresis, PBMCs were isolated using Ficoll-Histopaque density gradient centrifugation and then cryopreserved in the vapor phase of liquid nitrogen. Analytical flow cytometry was used to check the purity and quantity of each magnetically sorted T cell population. Genomic DNA was isolated from every sorted fraction and measured by UV absorbance on a Nanodrop 2000c.

This chain is built from TRBV2 and TRBJ2-2, with an unclear D gene assignment. The receptor was derived from a man younger than 40 in good health. Sequenced input: naive CD4+ T cells sorted from blood. Per the publication, the cell subset or site label means: CD45RA+ positively selected. The encoded CDR3 is CASSAEAGTNTGELFF. The DNA is TGTGCCAGCAGTGCCGAAGCTGGTACGAACACCGGGGAGCTGTTTTTT.